These 23 T cell receptor beta chains originate from one sample sequenced in a study of HIV-infected patients and healthy controls. Roughly three months, about 14 weeks, into antiretroviral therapy, follow-up blood was collected. The repertoire came from unfractionated whole blood and reflected all unsorted peripheral T cells. About 500 ng RNA was reverse transcribed with alpha and beta constant-region primers. Using multiplexing indices, alpha and beta chain libraries were generated apart by chain-specific third strand synthesis. MiXCR, run by TCRdb on the 5' RACE reads, gives a single entry per CDR3 protein. Among 5,500 or so distinct CDR3 sequences listed, just under 9% were seen once. The specimen comprised blood, sampled during antiretroviral therapy. These receptors came from an adult with HIV infection.

The rearrangement joins TRBV5-5 to TRBJ1-1; maybe TRBD1 (5 bases). CDR1 SGHKS and CDR2 YYEKEE come from the germline V gene (reference sequence). The CDR3 is 15 amino acids. V lost 0 bases to trimming and J lost 6 bases, with 15 bases between them. The CDR3 nucleotides read TGTGCCAGCAGCTTGGGAAGGGGAGCGGTTTCTGAAGCTTTCTTT. This sequence encodes CASSLGRGAVSEAFF.

The sample holds many counts of this clonotype. The chain carries TRBV4-3 and TRBJ2-5, with a tentative D call TRBD2 (5 bases). The V gene's germline CDR1 is LGHNA and CDR2 YSLEER. CDR3 length: 17 residues. V was shortened by 0 bases and J by 0 bases, with 14 bases between the two germline ends. Here the CDR3 reads CASSQDGGRGHQETQYF. CDR3 nucleotides: TGCGCCAGCAGCCAAGATGGCGGTCGCGGGCACCAAGAGACCCAGTACTTC.

This clonotype ranks as medium-sized. The chain has TRBV6-6 and TRBJ1-6; weak D call: TRBD1 (5 bases). Trimming took 7 bases from V and 0 from J, leaving 13 bases between them. This CDR3 has 16 amino acids. Germline V gives CDR1 MNHNY, CDR2 SVGAGI (reference sequence). The DNA of the CDR3 is TGTGCCAGCACTAAACGTCAGGGCTCCTATAATTCACCCCTCCACTTT. It yields the protein CASTKRQGSYNSPLHF.

This clonotype was seen only a few times. The V and J genes are TRBV13 and TRBJ1-1; weak D call: TRBD1 (6 bases). The CDR3 has 16 amino acids. The V end lost 2 bases, the J end lost 1 base, and 14 bases lay between the germline ends. CDR1 and CDR2 (germline): PRHDT, FYEKMQ (reference sequence). The CDR3 loop reads CASSLPLTGKNTEAFF. As DNA, the CDR3 is TGTGCCAGCAGCTTACCCCTGACAGGCAAGAACACTGAAGCTTTCTTT. The full variable domain, in which reference TRBV13 and TRBJ1-1 provide the parts outside the CDR3, is AAGVIQSPRHLIKEKRETATLKCYPIPRHDTVYWYQQGPGQDPQFLISFYEKMQSDKGSIPDRFSAQQFSDYHSELNMSSLELGDSALYFCASSLPLTGKNTEAFFGQGTRLTVV.

This clonotype occurred many times. The genes are TRBV19 and TRBJ1-5; D is perhaps TRBD1 (5 bases). Germline-derived CDR1 and CDR2 are LNHDA and SQIVND (reference sequence). The CDR3 is made up of 15 amino acids. Between the trimmed V and J ends, which lost 6 bases and 0 bases, there was a span of 12 bases. CDR3 bases: TGTGCCAGTAGCCTGGGGGGGTATAGCAATCAGCCCCAGCATTTT. Its protein product is CASSLGGYSNQPQHF.

This clonotype was counted only a few times. This rearrangement joins TRBV20-1 to TRBJ2-5, with D tentatively TRBD2 (5 bases). The V and J ends lost 3 bases and 5 bases respectively, with 19 bases between them. The CDR3 is made up of 15 amino acids. Germline-derived CDR1 and CDR2 are DFQATT and SNEGSKA (reference sequence). The CDR3 is CSASGPLRVGETQYF. The CDR3 DNA sequence: TGCAGTGCTAGTGGCCCGTTGAGGGTAGGGGAGACCCAGTACTTC.

At least ten counts were recorded for this clonotype. The V call is TRBV2, the J call TRBJ1-4; D remains ambiguous. CDR1 and CDR2 from the germline V gene are SNHLY and FYNNEI. V was cut by 3 bases and J by 0 bases, with 8 bases left in between. This CDR3 is 15 amino acids long. CDR3 protein: CASSEGYATNEKLFF. CDR3 coding DNA: TGTGCCAGCAGTGAGGGATACGCAACTAATGAAAAACTGTTTTTT.

This clonotype was observed at least ten times. The chain couples TRBV7-9 to TRBJ2-7; 9 bases align to TRBD1. Trimming took 4 bases from V and 6 from J; bases not matched to a gene: 7. The V gene's germline CDR1 is SEHNR and CDR2 FQNEAQ (reference sequence). The CDR3 runs 14 residues. The CDR3 sequence is CASSSPGQGGEQYF. Here the CDR3 DNA reads TGTGCCAGCAGCTCTCCGGGACAGGGCGGCGAGCAGTACTTC.

Many counts were recorded for this clonotype. The chain recombines TRBV5-4 with TRBJ1-1, with D perhaps matching TRBD1 (5 bases). V lost 6 bases to trimming and J lost 1 base, with 16 bases between them. In germline, CDR1 is SGHNT, CDR2 YYREEE (reference sequence). The CDR3 is 15 amino acids. The CDR3 region has the DNA TGTGCCAGCACCCCGGGGCAGGGCAGGAACACTGAAGCTTTCTTT. Residues: CASTPGQGRNTEAFF.

This clonotype is medium-sized by share. The chain has TRBV7-2 and TRBJ2-5; 11 bases agree with TRBD2. V trimming: 1 base; J trimming: 7 bases; junction bases outside the gene matches: 2. CDR1 is SGHTA, CDR2 FQGNSA, per germline. The CDR3 is made up of 14 amino acids. The CDR3 here is CASSLGGTSGTQYF. CDR3 sequence (DNA): TGTGCCAGCAGCTTAGGCGGGACTAGCGGGACCCAGTACTTC.

By sample fraction, this clonotype is medium-sized. The V gene is TRBV20-1, the J gene TRBJ1-5, with D perhaps matching TRBD1 (5 bases). Germline CDR1 DFQATT, CDR2 SNEGSKA (reference sequence). This CDR3 has 12 amino acids. V lost 3 bases to trimming and J lost 7 bases, with 10 bases between them. As DNA, the CDR3 is TGCAGTGCTAGCGACAGCCAACAGCCCCAGCATTTT. It is translated as CSASDSQQPQHF.

This clonotype was seen ten or more times. This chain uses TRBV5-5 with TRBJ2-1; no clear D. This CDR3 spans 10 amino acids. CDR1 SGHKS and CDR2 YYEKEE come from the germline V gene (reference sequence). With 0 bases removed from V and 8 bases from J, the gap between germline ends came to 0 bases. CDR3 sequence reads: CASSLDEQFF. Written as DNA, the CDR3 is TGTGCCAGCAGCTTGGATGAGCAGTTCTTC.

This clonotype qualifies as medium-sized. The genes are TRBV6-6 and TRBJ1-5, with 7 bases matching TRBD1. CDR3 length: 16 amino acids. J lost 0 bases, V lost 4 bases, and 6 bases had no gene match. The germline CDR1 and CDR2 sequences are MNHNY and SVGAGI (reference sequence). DNA for the CDR3: TGTGCCAGCAGTTTAACAGGGGCGGGTAGCAATCAGCCCCAGCATTTT. This sequence encodes CASSLTGAGSNQPQHF.

This clonotype was detected a few times. This chain connects TRBV28 to TRBJ1-4, with D unclear. CDR3 length equals 15 residues. From germline, CDR1 is MDHEN and CDR2 SYDVKM. Trimming pared 5 bases from V and 0 bases from J, leaving 10 bases between. CDR3 residues: CASSPWSSTNEKLFF. CDR3 in DNA: TGTGCCAGCAGTCCTTGGTCTTCAACTAATGAAAAACTGTTTTTT.

The chain links TRBV6-6 to TRBJ2-3; D is possibly TRBD2 (6 bases). From germline, CDR1 is MNHNY and CDR2 SVGAGI (reference sequence). There are 15 residues in the CDR3. V was cut by 10 bases and J by 4 bases, with 21 bases left in between. CDR3 bases: TGTGCCACCACGATGACGGGAGATCGGGCAGATACGCAGTATTTT. Residues: CATTMTGDRADTQYF.

This clonotype has a count of ten or more. The chain carries TRBV20-1 and TRBJ2-7; no clear D gene. Per germline, CDR1 DFQATT and CDR2 SNEGSKA (reference sequence). V lost 4 bases to trimming and J lost 5 bases, with 12 bases between them. CDR3 length: 12 residues. The CDR3 loop reads CSATPEPNEQYF. The CDR3 nucleotides read TGCAGTGCTACCCCTGAGCCTAACGAGCAGTACTTC.

A remark on this clonotype: This clone may be a read error of a much larger clone one base away. J is TRBJ2-1 and V is TRBV3-1; TRBD2 matches 11 bases. Germline CDR1 LGHDT, CDR2 YNNKEL (reference sequence). The CDR3 totals 15 residues. The CDR3 DNA is TGTGCCAGCAGCGGTTTGACTAGCGGGGACAATGAGCGGTTCTTC. This codes for CASSGLTSGDNERFF.

This clonotype has more than one count but fewer than ten. The rearrangement uses TRBV19 and TRBJ2-1, with D possibly matching TRBD1 (6 bases). The CDR3 consists of 18 residues. Germline CDR1 is LNHDA and CDR2 is SQIVND (reference sequence). The V end was cut by 1 base, the J end by 0 bases, with 16 bases between. This CDR3 is CASSIVGPGVSSYNEQFF. In DNA, the CDR3 is TGTGCCAGTAGTATAGTGGGGCCAGGGGTCAGCTCCTACAATGAGCAGTTCTTC. Full variable domain (remainder filled in from reference TRBV19 and TRBJ2-1): DGGITQSPKYLFRKEGQNVTLSCEQNLNHDAMYWYRQDPGQGLRLIYYSQIVNDFQKGDIAEGYSVSREKKESFPLTVTSAQKNPTAFYLCASSIVGPGVSSYNEQFFGPGTRLTVL.

This clonotype was counted at least ten times. The chain joins TRBV28 to TRBJ1-1, with a weak D call TRBD1 (6 bases). The CDR3 spans 12 residues. Trimming pared 7 bases from V and 6 bases from J, leaving 12 bases between. Germline CDR1 MDHEN, CDR2 SYDVKM. The CDR3 region is CASKLTGAEAFF. CDR3 nucleotides: TGTGCCAGCAAATTGACAGGCGCTGAAGCTTTCTTT.

This clonotype has ten or more counts. The gene calls are TRBV7-8 and TRBJ2-1; 10 nucleotides match TRBD2. CDR1 is SGHVS and CDR2 is FQNEAQ in the germline V gene. Trimming took 5 bases from V and 2 from J; bases not matched to a gene: 3. The CDR3 totals 15 residues. The CDR3 spells CASSISGGAYNEQFF. The CDR3 nucleotides are TGTGCCAGCAGCATAAGCGGGGGGGCCTACAATGAGCAGTTCTTC.

This clonotype was counted many times. This sequence joins TRBV18 and TRBJ1-1, with D unresolved. The germline V gene has CDR1 KGHSH and CDR2 LQKENI. The germline V and J ends were trimmed by 0 bases and 1 base, with 9 bases remaining between them. The CDR3 has 15 amino acids. The CDR3 bases are TGTGCCAGCTCACCACCGGCAGGACCGAACACTGAAGCTTTCTTT. Encoded protein: CASSPPAGPNTEAFF. The full variable domain, in which reference TRBV18 and TRBJ1-1 provide the parts outside the CDR3, is NAGVMQNPRHLVRRRGQEARLRCSPMKGHSHVYWYRQLPEEGLKFMVYLQKENIIDESGMPKERFSAEFPKEGPSILRIQQVVRGDSAAYFCASSPPAGPNTEAFFGQGTRLTVV.

This clonotype was counted ten times or more. The rearrangement joins TRBV2 to TRBJ1-5; D uncertain. Trimming shortened V by 4 bases and J by 2 bases, and 12 bases separated the two germline ends. Germline CDR1 and CDR2: SNHLY and FYNNEI. The length of the CDR3 is 15 residues. CDR3 protein: CASSARGLGNQPQHF. The CDR3 nucleotides read TGTGCCAGCAGTGCCAGAGGGCTTGGCAATCAGCCCCAGCATTTT.

This clonotype was seen ten or more times. This rearrangement joins TRBV2 to TRBJ2-1; 8 bases match TRBD1. The junction had 5 bases not matched to a gene; V was cut back by 10 bases and J by 0 bases. In germline, CDR1 is SNHLY, CDR2 FYNNEI. This CDR3 is built from 14 residues. CDR3 protein: CATGQGGSYNEQFF. For the CDR3, the DNA is TGTGCCACCGGACAGGGCGGCTCCTACAATGAGCAGTTCTTC.